This TCR beta chain is from a study of shared clonotypes between healthy human individuals. Overall study results and limits: Incompleteness in sorted-subset sequencing, despite large depth, was shown by rarefaction. Across subsets, estimated richness was generally greater for naive than for memory populations. The sharing of approximately 4.6% of naive CD4 clonotypes was seen across a handful of donors.

As for this clone: Its antigen is not identified.

The authors ran the assay at deep level. Profiling relied on immunoSEQ multiplex PCR, and the TCRdb table lists in-frame clones only, not all of them. Of 950,000 to 1,100,000 clones in the sample, around 78% were seen once. CDR1 is SGHTA, CDR2 FQGTGA, per germline. Trimming left V 3 bases short and J 8 bases short, with 14 bases between. The CDR3 is 14 residues long. Source material: memory CD4+ T cells from PBMCs. The subset here: CD45RA-negative fraction. The chain employs TRBV7-3 and TRBJ2-1; D may be TRBD2 (5 bases). This receptor was identified in a man aged 18 to 35 in good health. Some clones in this sample may be carry-over from other donors' samples. CDR3 sequence (DNA): TGTGCCAGCAGCTTTTTTGGGAGTATCGATGAGCAGTTCTTC. This codes for CASSFFGSIDEQFF.